Sequencing of this T cell receptor (beta chain) was carried out in a study of blood T cell repertoires in COVID-19. Germline loops: CDR1 SGHAT, CDR2 FQNNGV. The germline V and J ends were trimmed by 1 base and 0 bases, with 16 bases remaining between them. The CDR3 spans 18 residues. The assay was immunoSEQ multiplex PCR, and TCRdb's table has in-frame clones only and misses some. The sample contains roughly 150,000 clones, around 91% of which appear only once. This clone was detected only once. Sequencing input: peripheral blood. The chain carries TRBV11-2 and TRBJ2-1; D gene unclear. This receptor was taken from a man younger than 30 with COVID-19, enrolled during active disease. The CDR3 nucleotides are TGTGCCAGCAGCTTAGTTTCGTCCCCGGCTAGCTCCTACAATGAGCAGTTCTTC. Its translation: CASSLVSSPASSYNEQFF.